These 19 T cell receptor beta chains were sequenced from one sample in a study of shared clonotypes between healthy human individuals. Sequencing was performed with immunoSEQ multiplex PCR; in TCRdb, only in-frame clones are kept and a portion is missing. The sample lists about 1.5 million clones, approximately 98% occurring once. The sequenced sample consisted of naive CD4+ T cells sorted from blood. The subset here: CD45RA+ positively selected. The receptors derive from a man younger than 45 in good health.

This chain links TRBV27 with TRBJ2-1, with 11 bases identical to TRBD2. CDR1 is MNHEY, CDR2 SMNVEV, per germline (reference sequence). The J segment lost 3 bases and the V segment lost 9 bases, leaving 7 bases of the junction unmatched. The CDR3 spans 15 residues. The CDR3 bases are TGTGCCAGTCTTTCTAGCGGGAGGTTCTACAATGAGCAGTTCTTC. It translates to CASLSSGRFYNEQFF.

This chain uses TRBV29-1 with TRBJ1-1, with D perhaps matching TRBD1 (6 bases). With 4 bases removed from V and 10 bases from J, the gap between germline ends came to 16 bases. The CDR3 length is 12 residues. Germline lookup yields CDR1 SQVTM and CDR2 ANQGSEA. The CDR3 loop reads CSVARAGVGAFF. Written as DNA, the CDR3 is TGCAGCGTTGCAAGGGCAGGGGTCGGAGCTTTCTTT.

The chain carries TRBV5-1 and TRBJ2-7, with D perhaps matching TRBD1 or TRBD2 (5 bases each). The CDR3 is 13 residues long. V gave up 0 bases and J gave up 6 bases, with 10 bases separating them. Germline CDR1 reads SGHRS; CDR2 reads YFSETQ. The DNA of the CDR3 is TGCGCCAGCAGCTTGGATAGGGACGGCGAGCAGTACTTC. It yields the protein CASSLDRDGEQYF.

The chain joins TRBV7-2 to TRBJ2-2; TRBD1 agrees at 9 bases. Per germline, CDR1 SGHTA and CDR2 FQGNSA. The CDR3 is 16 amino acids. The V segment lost 3 bases and the J segment 5 bases; nucleotides outside the gene matches: 7. The CDR3 region is CASSFPDRGYTGELFF. The CDR3 DNA reads as TGTGCCAGCAGCTTCCCGGACAGGGGATATACCGGGGAGCTGTTTTTT. Filled out from reference TRBV7-2 and TRBJ2-2, the complete variable domain reads GAGVSQSPSNKVTEKGKDVELRCDPISGHTALYWYRQSLGQGLEFLIYFQGNSAPDKSGLPSDRFSAERTGGSVSTLTIQRTQQEDSAVYLCASSFPDRGYTGELFFGEGSRLTVL.

The genes are TRBV28 and TRBJ2-2; no clear D. Germline V CDR1 and CDR2: MDHEN, SYDVKM. V lost 5 bases to trimming and J lost 5 bases, with 12 bases between them. There are 14 residues in the CDR3. The CDR3 DNA reads TGTGCCAGCAGTATCGAGGAAAAAACCGGGGAGCTGTTTTTT. Residues: CASSIEEKTGELFF.

The J gene is TRBJ1-3, the V gene TRBV9; 7 nucleotides line up with TRBD1. Per the germline V gene, CDR1 is SGDLS and CDR2 is YYNGEE. This CDR3 region has 15 residues. With 4 bases clipped from V and 0 bases from J, the junction kept 4 bases outside the gene matches. This chain's CDR3 is CASSSGGSSGNTIYF. CDR3 bases: TGTGCCAGCAGCTCAGGGGGATCCTCTGGAAACACCATATATTTT.

Regarding this clone: It is unclear where the CDR3 begins or ends on the DNA, so no DNA is shown, and the CDR3 is as TCRdb lists it. J is TRBJ2-5 and V is TRBV28; the table assigns TRBD2, which was not confirmed against the DNA. With termini counted, the CDR3 has 14 amino acids. Germline loops: CDR1 MDHEN, CDR2 SYDVKM. The CDR3 spells CASSSSESQETQYF.

The chain couples TRBV7-9 to TRBJ1-2; no definite D call. Germline V lookup: CDR1 SEHNR, CDR2 FQNEAQ (reference sequence). The CDR3 extends over 15 amino acids. V lost 5 bases to trimming and J lost 4 bases, with 17 bases between them. The CDR3 here is CASSAIRESSYGYTF. CDR3 sequence (DNA): TGTGCCAGCAGCGCTATTAGGGAGTCCAGCTATGGCTACACCTTC.

The gene calls are TRBV7-2 and TRBJ1-5; TRBD1 might be the D (5 bases). The germline V gene has CDR1 SGHTA and CDR2 FQGNSA. This CDR3 has 15 amino acids. The V and J ends lost 1 base and 3 bases respectively, with 10 bases between them. The CDR3 here is CASSLVQGLNQPQHF. CDR3 nucleotides: TGTGCCAGCAGCTTAGTTCAGGGTCTCAATCAGCCCCAGCATTTT. Full variable domain (missing parts from reference TRBV7-2 and TRBJ1-5): GAGVSQSPSNKVTEKGKDVELRCDPISGHTALYWYRQSLGQGLEFLIYFQGNSAPDKSGLPSDRFSAERTGGSVSTLTIQRTQQEDSAVYLCASSLVQGLNQPQHFGDGTRLSIL.

The chain combines TRBV12-5 with TRBJ2-2; 9 bases match TRBD1. Germline assignment: CDR1 LGHNT and CDR2 FRNRAP. V lost 6 bases and J lost 7; bases outside the gene matches: 3. The CDR3 has 13 residues. CDR3 sequence (DNA): TGTGCTAGTGGACAGGGGGCCGGCGGGGAGCTGTTTTTT. Its translation is CASGQGAGGELFF. Filled out from reference TRBV12-5 and TRBJ2-2, the complete variable domain reads DARVTQTPRHKVTEMGQEVTMRCQPILGHNTVFWYRQTMMQGLELLAYFRNRAPLDDSGMPKDRFSAEMPDATLATLKIQPSEPRDSAVYFCASGQGAGGELFFGEGSRLTVL.

The V gene is TRBV4-2, the J gene TRBJ2-3; 10 bases are a match to TRBD2. V gave up 3 bases and J gave up 2 bases; unmatched junction bases: 5. Germline V CDR1 and CDR2: LGHNA, YNFKEQ. The CDR3 spans 16 residues. The chain's CDR3 is CASSQYTSGATDTQYF. As DNA, the CDR3 is TGTGCCAGCAGCCAGTATACTAGCGGGGCCACAGATACGCAGTATTTT.

V usage is TRBV6-1 and J usage is TRBJ2-3; unclear D gene. Looked up from germline, CDR1 is MNHNS and CDR2 is SASEGT. The ends were cut back, 6 bases at V and 1 base at J, with 14 bases in the middle. This CDR3 has 15 residues. The CDR3 DNA is TGTGCCAGCAGACAAGTGTTTGGGGGCACAGATACGCAGTATTTT. It yields the protein CASRQVFGGTDTQYF.

The chain combines TRBV6-5 with TRBJ2-7, with D possibly matching TRBD1 (6 bases). Trimming stripped 6 bases from V and 3 bases from J, with 18 bases between. The CDR3 runs 15 residues. CDR1 and CDR2 (germline): MNHEY, SVGAGI. The DNA of the CDR3 is TGTGCCAGCAGATGGGATCAGGGGAGCGGCTACGAGCAGTACTTC. Protein: CASRWDQGSGYEQYF.

V is TRBV30 and J is TRBJ2-7; D possibly corresponds to TRBD2 (5 bases). The CDR3 runs to 13 residues. The ends were cut back, 1 base at V and 2 bases at J, with 9 bases in the middle. Looked up from germline, CDR1 is GTSNPN and CDR2 is SVGIG (reference sequence). In nucleotides, the CDR3 is TGTGCCTGGAGTGGCGGGCCCGCCTACGAGCAGTACTTC. Encoded protein: CAWSGGPAYEQYF.

The rearrangement links TRBV28 to TRBJ1-3; 7 nucleotides line up with TRBD1. The V gene's germline CDR1 is MDHEN and CDR2 SYDVKM. The CDR3 has 17 residues. J was trimmed by 1 base and V by 0 bases; bases with no gene match: 6. DNA for the CDR3: TGTGCCAGCAGTTTATGGGGGGACAGTACTTCTGGAAACACCATATATTTT. Its translation is CASSLWGDSTSGNTIYF.

The CDR3 loop is CASSHTRTYEQYF. CDR3 bases: TGTGCCAGTAGCCACACAAGAACCTACGAGCAGTACTTC. This chain connects TRBV19 to TRBJ2-7; no reliable D call. Germline CDR1 LNHDA, CDR2 SQIVND (reference sequence). This CDR3 has 13 residues. V was clipped by 6 bases and J by 2 bases, with 11 bases between them.

This chain links TRBV7-2 with TRBJ2-2; the match to TRBD1 covers 8 bases. Trimming took 5 bases from V and 1 from J; bases not matched to a gene: 3. Germline V gives CDR1 SGHTA, CDR2 FQGNSA. The CDR3 is 15 amino acids. CDR3 in DNA: TGTGCCAGCAGCACCGGACAGGGGAACACCGGGGAGCTGTTTTTT. This gives the protein CASSTGQGNTGELFF.

This clone came up once. The chain links TRBV9 to TRBJ1-2; D is possibly TRBD1 (5 bases). Per germline, CDR1 SGDLS and CDR2 YYNGEE. The CDR3 runs 15 residues. V was cut by 0 bases and J by 4 bases, with 13 bases left in between. The CDR3 region has the DNA TGTGCCAGCAGCGTAGATCCGGGGGAGGTCTATGGCTACACCTTC. This translates into CASSVDPGEVYGYTF.

This chain uses TRBV28 with TRBJ2-7; TRBD1 matches at 7 bases. Germline V gives CDR1 MDHEN, CDR2 SYDVKM. Trimming removed 5 bases from V and 4 bases from J; junction bases left unmatched: 11. CDR3 length equals 15 residues. In nucleotides, the CDR3 is TGTGCCAGCAGTACCAGCAACAGGGGTGGATACGAGCAGTACTTC. Its protein product is CASSTSNRGGYEQYF. Supplemented by reference TRBV28 and TRBJ2-7, the full variable domain reads DVKVTQSSRYLVKRTGEKVFLECVQDMDHENMFWYRQDPGLGLRLIYFSYDVKMKEKGDIPEGYSVSREKKERFSLILESASTNQTSMYLCASSTSNRGGYEQYFGPGTRLTVT.